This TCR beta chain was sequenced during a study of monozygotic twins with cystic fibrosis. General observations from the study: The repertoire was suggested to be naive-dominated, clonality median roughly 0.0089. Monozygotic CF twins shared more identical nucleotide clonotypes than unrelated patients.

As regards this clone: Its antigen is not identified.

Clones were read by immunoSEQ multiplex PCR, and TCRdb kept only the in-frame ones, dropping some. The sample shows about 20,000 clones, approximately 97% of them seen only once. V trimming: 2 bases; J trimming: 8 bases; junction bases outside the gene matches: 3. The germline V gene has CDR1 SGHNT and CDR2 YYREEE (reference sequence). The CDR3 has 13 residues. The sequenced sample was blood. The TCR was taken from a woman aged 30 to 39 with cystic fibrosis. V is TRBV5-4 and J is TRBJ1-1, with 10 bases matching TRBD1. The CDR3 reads CASSFPGQGEAFF. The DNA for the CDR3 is TGTGCCAGCAGCTTTCCGGGACAGGGGGAAGCTTTCTTT. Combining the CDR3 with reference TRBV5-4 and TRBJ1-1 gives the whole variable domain ETGVTQSPTHLIKTRGQQVTLRCSSQSGHNTVSWYQQALGQGPQFIFQYYREEENGRGNFPPRFSGLQFPNYSSELNVNALELDDSALYLCASSFPGQGEAFFGQGTRLTVV.